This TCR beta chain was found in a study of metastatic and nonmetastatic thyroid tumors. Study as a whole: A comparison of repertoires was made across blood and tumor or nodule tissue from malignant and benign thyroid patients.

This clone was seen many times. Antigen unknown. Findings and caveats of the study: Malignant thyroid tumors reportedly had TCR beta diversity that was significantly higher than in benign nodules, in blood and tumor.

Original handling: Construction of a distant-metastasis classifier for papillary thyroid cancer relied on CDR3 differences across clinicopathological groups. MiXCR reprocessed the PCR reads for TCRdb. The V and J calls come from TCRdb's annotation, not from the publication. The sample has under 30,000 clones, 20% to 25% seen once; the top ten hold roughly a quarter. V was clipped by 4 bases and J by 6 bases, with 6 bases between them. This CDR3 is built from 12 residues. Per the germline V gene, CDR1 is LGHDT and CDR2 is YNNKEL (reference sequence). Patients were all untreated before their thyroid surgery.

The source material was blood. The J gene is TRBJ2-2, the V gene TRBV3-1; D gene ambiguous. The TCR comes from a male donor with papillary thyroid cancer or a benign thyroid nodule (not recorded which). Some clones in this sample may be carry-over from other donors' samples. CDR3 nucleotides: TGTGCCAGCAGCCGAAACGCCGGGGAGCTGTTTTTT. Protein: CASSRNAGELFF.